This TCR beta chain originates from a study of T cells expressing NK-cell markers. Whole-study context: Researchers got TCR beta repertoires out of sorted CD3+CD56+NKG2C+, CD3+CD56+NKG2C- and CD3+CD56-NKG2C+ T cells.

Comments on this clonotype: As yet, its antigen is unknown.

What made the TCR beta cDNA was 5'RACE template switching with UMIs. TCRdb re-analyzed the 5' RACE reads; it lists each CDR3 protein once, without DNA. With some 390,000 distinct CDR3 sequences in the sample, the ten largest clones hold roughly a tenth. Germline CDR1 SGHRS, CDR2 YFSETQ. The CDR3 has 14 amino acids. Study-wide results and limits: These clonotypes additionally ranked first within the CD3+CD56-NKG2C+ fraction of several donors. More than five donors showed dominant NKG2C+ clonotypes comprising about 1.0-7.0% of their CD8+ T cells.

Source material: blood T cells: a sorted CD56 or NKG2C T cell subset, CD4+ or CD8+ T cells, or bulk PBMC T cells (not recorded which). The sequence was collected from a woman in her 50s in good health. The V call is TRBV5-1, the J call TRBJ2-1; the D gene TCRdb calls, TRBD1, cannot be checked with no DNA. CDR3 in amino acids: CASSLVRVVDEQFF. Together with reference TRBV5-1 and TRBJ2-1, the CDR3 gives the full variable domain: KAGVTQTPRYLIKTRGQQVTLSCSPISGHRSVSWYQQTPGQGLQFLFEYFSETQRNKGNFPGRFSGRQFSNSRSEMNVSTLELGDSALYLCASSLVRVVDEQFFGPGTRLTVL.